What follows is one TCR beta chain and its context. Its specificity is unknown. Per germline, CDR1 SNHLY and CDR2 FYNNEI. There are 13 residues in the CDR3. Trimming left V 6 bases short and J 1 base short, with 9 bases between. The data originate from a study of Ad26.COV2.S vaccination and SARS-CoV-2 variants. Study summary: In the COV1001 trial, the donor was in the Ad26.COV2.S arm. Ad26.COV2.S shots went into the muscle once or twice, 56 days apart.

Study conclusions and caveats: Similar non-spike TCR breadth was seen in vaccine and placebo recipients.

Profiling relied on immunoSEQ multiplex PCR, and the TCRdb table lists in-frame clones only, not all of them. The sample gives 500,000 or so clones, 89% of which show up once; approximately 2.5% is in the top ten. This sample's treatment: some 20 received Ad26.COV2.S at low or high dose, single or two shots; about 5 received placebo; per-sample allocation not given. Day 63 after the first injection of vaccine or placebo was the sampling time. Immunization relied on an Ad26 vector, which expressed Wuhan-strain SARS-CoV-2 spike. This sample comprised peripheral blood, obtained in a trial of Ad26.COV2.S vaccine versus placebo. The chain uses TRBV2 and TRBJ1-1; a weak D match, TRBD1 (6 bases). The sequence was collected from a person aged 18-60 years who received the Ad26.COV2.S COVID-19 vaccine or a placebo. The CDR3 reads CASRSQGNTEAFF. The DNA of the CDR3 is TGTGCCAGCAGATCACAGGGGAACACTGAAGCTTTCTTT.